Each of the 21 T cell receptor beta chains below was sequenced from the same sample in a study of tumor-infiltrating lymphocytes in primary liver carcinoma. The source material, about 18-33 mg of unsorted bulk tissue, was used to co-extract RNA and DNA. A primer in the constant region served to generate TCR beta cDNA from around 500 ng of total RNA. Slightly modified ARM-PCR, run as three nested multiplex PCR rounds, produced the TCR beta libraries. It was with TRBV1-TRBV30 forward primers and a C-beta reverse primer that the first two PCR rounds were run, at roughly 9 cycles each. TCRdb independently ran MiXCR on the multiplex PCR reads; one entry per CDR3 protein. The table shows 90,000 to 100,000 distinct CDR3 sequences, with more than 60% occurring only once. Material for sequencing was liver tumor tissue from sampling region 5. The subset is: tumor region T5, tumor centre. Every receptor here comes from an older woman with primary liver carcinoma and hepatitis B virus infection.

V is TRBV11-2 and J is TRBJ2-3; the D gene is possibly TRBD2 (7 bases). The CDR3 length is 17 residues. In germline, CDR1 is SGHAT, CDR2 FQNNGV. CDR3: CDRSLGGLTYTSDTQYF. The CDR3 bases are TGTGACAGGAGCTTAGGGGGACTAACGTATACGTCAGATACGCAGTATTTT.

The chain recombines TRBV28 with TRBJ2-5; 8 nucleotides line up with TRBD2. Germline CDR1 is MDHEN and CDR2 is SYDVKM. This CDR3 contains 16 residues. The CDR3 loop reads CGSGLAGKIPHETQYF. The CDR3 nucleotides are TGTGGCTCAGGGCTAGCGGGTAAAATACCCCATGAGACCCAGTACTTC.

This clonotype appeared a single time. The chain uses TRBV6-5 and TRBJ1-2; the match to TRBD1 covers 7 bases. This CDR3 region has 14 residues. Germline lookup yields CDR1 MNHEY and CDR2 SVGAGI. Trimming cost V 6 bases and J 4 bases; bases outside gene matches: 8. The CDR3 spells CASRPTGASYGYTF. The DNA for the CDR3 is TGTGCCAGCAGACCCACAGGGGCCAGCTATGGCTACACCTTC.

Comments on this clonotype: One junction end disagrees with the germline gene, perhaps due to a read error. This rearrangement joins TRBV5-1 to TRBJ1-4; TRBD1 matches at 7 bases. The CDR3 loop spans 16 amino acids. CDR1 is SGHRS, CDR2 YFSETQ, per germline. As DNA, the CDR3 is TGCGCCAGCAGCTTAGCCAGGGGGAATCGGGGTGAAAAACAGTTTTTT. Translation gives CASSLARGNRGEKQFF.

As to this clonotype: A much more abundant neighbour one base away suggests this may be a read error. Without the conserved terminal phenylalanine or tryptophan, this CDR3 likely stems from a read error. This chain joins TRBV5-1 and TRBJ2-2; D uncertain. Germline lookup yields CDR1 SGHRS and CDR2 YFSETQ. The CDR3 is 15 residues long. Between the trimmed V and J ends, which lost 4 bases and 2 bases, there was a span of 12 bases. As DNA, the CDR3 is TGCGCCAGCAGCCCCCGGACCGATAACACCGGGGAGCTGTTTTTA. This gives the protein CASSPRTDNTGELFL.

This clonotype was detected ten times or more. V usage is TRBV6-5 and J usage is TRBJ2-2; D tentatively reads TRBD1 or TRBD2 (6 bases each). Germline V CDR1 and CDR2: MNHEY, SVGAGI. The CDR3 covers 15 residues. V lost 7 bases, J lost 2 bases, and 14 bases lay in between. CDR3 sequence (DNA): TGTGCCAGCAATAAGGGGGGATTCAACACCGGGGAGCTGTTTTTT. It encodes CASNKGGFNTGELFF.

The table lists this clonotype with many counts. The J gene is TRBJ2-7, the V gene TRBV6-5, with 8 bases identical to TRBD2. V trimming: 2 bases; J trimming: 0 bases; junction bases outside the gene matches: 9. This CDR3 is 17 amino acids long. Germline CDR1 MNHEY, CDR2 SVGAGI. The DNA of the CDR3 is TGTGCCAGCAGTTACGGTAGCGGGACGTCCTTCTCCTACGAGCAGTACTTC. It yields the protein CASSYGSGTSFSYEQYF.

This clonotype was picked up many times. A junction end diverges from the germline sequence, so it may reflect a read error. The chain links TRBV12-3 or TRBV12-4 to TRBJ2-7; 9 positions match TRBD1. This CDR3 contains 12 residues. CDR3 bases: TGCGCCCCCGGACAGGGGTTCGGCGAGCAGTACTTC. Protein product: CAPGQGFGEQYF.

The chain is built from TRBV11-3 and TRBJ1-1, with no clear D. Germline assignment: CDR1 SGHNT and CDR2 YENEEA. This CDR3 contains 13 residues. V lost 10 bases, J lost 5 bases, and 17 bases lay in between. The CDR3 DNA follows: TGTGCCAACAGTAAAGAGGGAGGTACTGAAGCTTTCTTT. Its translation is CANSKEGGTEAFF.

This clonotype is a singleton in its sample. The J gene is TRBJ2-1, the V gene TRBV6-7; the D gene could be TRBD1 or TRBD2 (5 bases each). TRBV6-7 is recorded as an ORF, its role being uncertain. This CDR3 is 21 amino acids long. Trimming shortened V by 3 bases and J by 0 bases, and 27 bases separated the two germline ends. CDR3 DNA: TGTGCCAGCAGTTATTCGATAGGAGAGACTAACGGGGCCAGCTCCTACAATGAGCAGTTCTTC. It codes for CASSYSIGETNGASSYNEQFF.

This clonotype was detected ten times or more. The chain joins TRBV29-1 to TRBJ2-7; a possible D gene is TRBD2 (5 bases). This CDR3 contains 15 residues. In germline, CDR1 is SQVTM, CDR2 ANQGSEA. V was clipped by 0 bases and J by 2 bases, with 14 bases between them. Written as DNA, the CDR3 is TGCAGCGTTGAAGATTTCGGACGGGGAACCTACGAGCAGTACTTC. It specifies CSVEDFGRGTYEQYF.

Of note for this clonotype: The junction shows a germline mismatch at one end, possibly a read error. The CDR3 sequence is CARSLVTGLTDTQYF. CDR3 nucleotide sequence: TGTGCCCGCAGCTTAGTCACGGGACTAACGGATACACAGTATTTT. This chain joins TRBV11-2 and TRBJ2-3; 7 nucleotides agree with TRBD2. The CDR3 sequence is 15 residues long. In germline, CDR1 is SGHAT, CDR2 FQNNGV.

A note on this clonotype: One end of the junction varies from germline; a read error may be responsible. Here the CDR3 reads CASSIGTFGTRYF. CDR3 DNA sequence: TGTGCCAGCAGTATTGGGACATTCGGGACCCGGTACTTC. The chain is built from TRBV12-3 or TRBV12-4 and TRBJ2-5; a weak D match, TRBD1 (6 bases). This CDR3 contains 13 residues.

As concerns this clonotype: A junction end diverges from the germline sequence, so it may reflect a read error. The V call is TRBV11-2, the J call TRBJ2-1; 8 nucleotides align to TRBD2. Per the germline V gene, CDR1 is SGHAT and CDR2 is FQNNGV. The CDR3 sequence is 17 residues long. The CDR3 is CASSLGLVAGRPNEQFF. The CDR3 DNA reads TGTGCCAGTAGCTTAGGTCTGGTAGCGGGAAGGCCGAATGAGCAATTCTTC.

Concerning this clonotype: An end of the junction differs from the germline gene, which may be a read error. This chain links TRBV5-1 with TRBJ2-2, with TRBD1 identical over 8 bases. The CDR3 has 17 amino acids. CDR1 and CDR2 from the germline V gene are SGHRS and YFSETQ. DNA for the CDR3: TGCGCCGGCAGCTTGTCATATCAGGGGGCCCTAAGCGGGGAGCTGTTTTTT. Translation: CAGSLSYQGALSGELFF. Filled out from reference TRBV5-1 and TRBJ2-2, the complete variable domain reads KAGVTQTPRYLIKTRGQQVTLSCSPISGHRSVSWYQQTPGQGLQFLFEYFSETQRNKGNFPGRFSGRQFSNSRSEMNVSTLELGDSALYLCAGSLSYQGALSGELFFGEGSRLTVL.

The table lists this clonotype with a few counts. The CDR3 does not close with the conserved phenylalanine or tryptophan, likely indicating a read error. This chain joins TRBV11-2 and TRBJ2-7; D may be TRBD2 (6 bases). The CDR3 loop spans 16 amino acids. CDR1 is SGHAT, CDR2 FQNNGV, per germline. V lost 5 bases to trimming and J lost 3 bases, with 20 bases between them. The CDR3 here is CASSPPGAATFYEQYL. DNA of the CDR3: TGTGCCAGCAGCCCGCCGGGAGCGGCGACCTTCTACGAGCAGTACCTC.

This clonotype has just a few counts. In DNA form, the CDR3 reads TGTGCCACCGGGGGCAGCGGGACCCGTGGGGATACGCAGTATTTT. It is translated as CATGGSGTRGDTQYF. The V gene is TRBV24-1, the J gene TRBJ2-3, with D tentatively TRBD2 (7 bases). Germline V gene sequence: CDR1 KGHDR, CDR2 SFDVKD. This CDR3 spans 15 amino acids. Trimming shortened V by 9 bases and J by 6 bases, and 21 bases separated the two germline ends.

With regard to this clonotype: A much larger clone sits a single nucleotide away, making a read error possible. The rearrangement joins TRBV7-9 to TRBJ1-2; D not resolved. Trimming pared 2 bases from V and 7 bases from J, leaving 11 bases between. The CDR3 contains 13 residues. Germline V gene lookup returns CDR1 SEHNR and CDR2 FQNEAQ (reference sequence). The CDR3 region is CASSLSFGIGYTF. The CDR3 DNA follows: TGTGCCAGCAGCTTATCGTTTGGGATTGGCTACACCTTC.

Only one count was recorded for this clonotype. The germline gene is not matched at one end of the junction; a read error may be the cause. Written as DNA, the CDR3 is TGTGCCAGCAGTCAACCTCAGGGGGCTTACGGGCAGTACTTC. Protein product: CASSQPQGAYGQYF. This chain joins TRBV28 and TRBJ2-7; 8 nucleotides line up with TRBD1. Germline loops: CDR1 MDHEN, CDR2 SYDVKM. This CDR3 region has 14 residues.

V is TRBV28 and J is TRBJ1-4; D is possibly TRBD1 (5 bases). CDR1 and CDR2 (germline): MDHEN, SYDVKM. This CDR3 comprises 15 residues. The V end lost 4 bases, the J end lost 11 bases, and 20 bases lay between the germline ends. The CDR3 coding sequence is TGTGCCAGCAGTTCCCTCGGGACGGCGGAAGGGAAACTGTTTTTT. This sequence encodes CASSSLGTAEGKLFF.

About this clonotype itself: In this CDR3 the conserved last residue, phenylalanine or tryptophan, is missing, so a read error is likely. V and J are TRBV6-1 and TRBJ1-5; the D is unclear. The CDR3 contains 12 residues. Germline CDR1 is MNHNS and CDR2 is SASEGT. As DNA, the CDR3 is TGTGCCAGCGTGGTAGGCAATCAGCCTCAGCATTAT. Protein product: CASVVGNQPQHY.